Following are 23 T cell receptor beta chains from one sample sequenced in a study of T cell changes during pregnancy in multiple sclerosis. Clones were read by immunoSEQ multiplex PCR, and TCRdb kept only the in-frame ones, dropping some. The sample has roughly 60,000 clones, over 80% seen once. The input for sequencing was CD4+ T cells from peripheral blood mononuclear cells, taken in the first trimester of pregnancy. These receptors originate from a female donor with multiple sclerosis, enrolled in a pregnancy study.

The chain carries TRBV19 and TRBJ1-2; D not certain. This CDR3 contains 14 residues. Trimming removed 6 bases at V and 4 bases at J, with 15 bases between. Germline values: CDR1 LNHDA, CDR2 SQIVND (reference sequence). The CDR3 sequence: CASRTHGEPYGYTF. The CDR3 DNA reads as TGTGCCAGTAGGACACATGGGGAGCCCTATGGCTACACCTTC.

The count of this clone is one. CDR3 amino acids: CASSQLRDTQYF. The CDR3 nucleotides are TGTGCCAGCAGCCAATTGAGGGATACGCAGTATTTT. V gene TRBV14 combines with J gene TRBJ2-3; D is uncertain. The germline V gene encodes CDR1 SGHDN and CDR2 FVKESK. Between the trimmed V and J ends, which lost 2 bases and 6 bases, there was a span of 6 bases. The CDR3 covers 12 residues.

Turning to this clone: Other nucleotide sequences in the sample specify the same CDR3. The chain is built from TRBV5-6 and TRBJ1-3; tentatively, D is TRBD1 (6 bases). V was clipped by 4 bases and J by 0 bases, with 11 bases between them. The germline V gene has CDR1 SGHDT and CDR2 YYEEEE. The CDR3 sequence is 15 residues long. The CDR3: CASSPDRFSGNTIYF. In DNA form, the CDR3 reads TGTGCCAGCAGCCCTGACAGGTTCTCTGGAAACACCATATATTTT.

The CDR3 reads CASSLEGTGQDTQYF. CDR3 coding DNA: TGTGCCAGCAGCTTAGAAGGGACAGGACAAGATACGCAGTATTTT. The chain couples TRBV7-9 to TRBJ2-3, with 8 bases that match TRBD1. The CDR3 totals 15 residues. The ends lost 1 base at V and 5 bases at J; junction bases unmatched: 5. Germline V lookup: CDR1 SEHNR, CDR2 FQNEAQ (reference sequence).

The gene calls are TRBV18 and TRBJ2-3; D is perhaps TRBD1 (6 bases). Looked up from germline, CDR1 is KGHSH and CDR2 is LQKENI. This CDR3 contains 13 residues. With 4 bases removed from V and 1 base from J, the gap between germline ends came to 6 bases. The CDR3 DNA is TGTGCCAGCTCACACAGGGGCACAGATACGCAGTATTTT. This translates into CASSHRGTDTQYF.

A single count supports this clone. The J gene is TRBJ2-1, the V gene TRBV5-1; 14 nucleotides align to TRBD2. The CDR3 covers 14 residues. Germline loops: CDR1 SGHRS, CDR2 YFSETQ. V gave up 0 bases and J gave up 10 bases; unmatched junction bases: 0. CDR3 nucleotides: TGCGCCAGCAGCTTGGGACTAGCGGGGGGGGAGCAGTTCTTC. It codes for CASSLGLAGGEQFF.

The gene calls are TRBV30 and TRBJ2-4, with 7 bases identical to TRBD1. J lost 1 base, V lost 1 base, and 1 base had no gene match. The length of the CDR3 is 14 residues. Per germline, CDR1 GTSNPN and CDR2 SVGIG (reference sequence). Written as DNA, the CDR3 is TGTGCCTGGAGTGCCAGGGGGGCCAAAAACATTCAGTACTTC. It specifies CAWSARGAKNIQYF.

The V and J genes are TRBV11-2 and TRBJ1-1, with 8 bases that match TRBD1. Germline V gene data show CDR1 as SGHAT and CDR2 as FQNNGV. The CDR3 runs 18 residues. With 3 bases clipped from V and 0 bases from J, the junction kept 12 bases outside the gene matches. DNA for the CDR3: TGTGCCAGCAGCTTCCCGAGGTTCTTACAGGGGGTGAACACTGAAGCTTTCTTT. It encodes CASSFPRFLQGVNTEAFF.

The chain employs TRBV5-8 and TRBJ1-1, with D possibly being TRBD1 (6 bases). Germline CDR1 reads SGHTS; CDR2 reads YDEGEE. V was shortened by 0 bases and J by 8 bases, with 14 bases between the two germline ends. The length of the CDR3 is 14 residues. The CDR3, as DNA: TGTGCCAGCAGCTTGGACAGGGTGACTGGCGAAGCTTTCTTT. It encodes CASSLDRVTGEAFF.

The V and J genes are TRBV19 and TRBJ1-3; the match to TRBD1 covers 8 bases. The germline V gene has CDR1 LNHDA and CDR2 SQIVND (reference sequence). J gave up 3 bases and V 10 bases, and 11 bases lay outside the gene matches. The CDR3 totals 15 residues. CDR3 DNA sequence: TGTGCCACTAGGCGGCAGGGGGCATTTGGAAACACCATATATTTT. It yields the protein CATRRQGAFGNTIYF.

V usage is TRBV4-1 and J usage is TRBJ2-5, with unresolved D. V lost 1 base and J 4 bases, leaving 10 bases between the germline ends. CDR3 length: 14 amino acids. Germline loops: CDR1 MGHRA, CDR2 YSYEKL. As DNA, the CDR3 is TGCGCCAGCAGCCAAGTCACAGCCTCAGAGACCCAGTACTTC. Amino acid sequence: CASSQVTASETQYF.

The CDR3 reads CASSLVPSGGYYEQYF. The CDR3 bases are TGTGCCAGCAGCTTAGTACCGAGCGGGGGGTACTACGAGCAGTACTTC. The V gene is TRBV7-2, the J gene TRBJ2-7; TRBD2 agrees at 9 bases. This CDR3 has 16 amino acids. Germline CDR1 reads SGHTA; CDR2 reads FQGNSA. Unmatched junction bases numbered 7, after V lost 1 base and J lost 3 bases.

This rearrangement joins TRBV7-9 to TRBJ2-2; D ambiguous. This CDR3 has 15 residues. Deletions cut 8 bases from V and 0 bases from J, with 13 bases between. Germline lookup yields CDR1 SEHNR and CDR2 FQNEAQ (reference sequence). This CDR3 is CASVLLGSNTGELFF. The CDR3 coding sequence is TGTGCCAGCGTTCTTCTCGGGTCGAACACCGGGGAGCTGTTTTTT.

The J gene is TRBJ1-5, the V gene TRBV7-9; no definite D call. Germline loops: CDR1 SEHNR, CDR2 FQNEAQ (reference sequence). The V and J ends lost 7 bases and 0 bases respectively, with 7 bases between them. The CDR3 is 13 amino acids. In DNA form, the CDR3 reads TGTGCCAGCACCTTTAGTAGCAATCAGCCCCAGCATTTT. This encodes CASTFSSNQPQHF.

The V gene is TRBV5-5, the J gene TRBJ2-3, with a tentative D call TRBD2 (6 bases). V was trimmed by 4 bases and J by 7 bases, leaving 22 bases between them. Germline lookup yields CDR1 SGHKS and CDR2 YYEKEE (reference sequence). This CDR3 comprises 16 residues. The CDR3, as DNA: TGTGCCAGCAGCCCTGCCCGCGGTAGCGGACCCTATACGCAGTATTTT. Translated, it gives CASSPARGSGPYTQYF.

The chain carries TRBV7-2 and TRBJ1-4, with 12 bases matching TRBD1. V shed 4 bases and J 0 bases; nucleotides not matched to a gene: 6. The germline gives CDR1 SGHTA, CDR2 FQGNSA. The CDR3 has 18 residues. CDR3 residues: CASSSGQGALPTNEKLFF. The CDR3 DNA reads as TGTGCCAGCAGCTCGGGACAGGGGGCGCTTCCAACTAATGAAAAACTGTTTTTT.

J is TRBJ1-5 and V is TRBV5-6; TRBD1 is a possible D gene (5 bases). The length of the CDR3 is 16 residues. CDR1 is SGHDT, CDR2 YYEEEE, per germline. With 0 bases removed from V and 4 bases from J, the gap between germline ends came to 14 bases. The DNA for the CDR3 is TGTGCCAGCAGCTTGGGGGCTGGGGCAGGGAATCAGCCCCAGCATTTT. Translation gives CASSLGAGAGNQPQHF.

The rearrangement links TRBV6-1 to TRBJ2-1, with TRBD2 matching over 11 bases. CDR3 length: 14 residues. V trimming: 9 bases; J trimming: 3 bases; junction bases outside the gene matches: 4. CDR1 and CDR2 from the germline V gene are MNHNS and SASEGT. The CDR3 protein is CASCLAGGYNEQFF. The DNA for the CDR3 is TGTGCCAGTTGCCTAGCGGGGGGCTACAATGAGCAGTTCTTC.

This sequence joins TRBV9 and TRBJ1-2; 7 nucleotides line up with TRBD1. The CDR3 is 15 amino acids. In germline, CDR1 is SGDLS, CDR2 YYNGEE. The V segment lost 4 bases and the J segment 2 bases; nucleotides outside the gene matches: 8. The CDR3 region has the DNA TGTGCCAGCAGCCCCCGACAGGGAGGAAACTATGGCTACACCTTC. Protein: CASSPRQGGNYGYTF.

The rearrangement links TRBV7-2 to TRBJ2-3; TRBD2 might be the D (6 bases). V lost 5 bases to trimming and J lost 1 base, with 10 bases between them. This CDR3 spans 14 amino acids. CDR1 and CDR2 (germline): SGHTA, FQGNSA. The CDR3 coding sequence is TGTGCCAGCAGCCCAAGCGGGCGCACAGATACGCAGTATTTT. This translates into CASSPSGRTDTQYF.

As DNA, the CDR3 is TGTGCCAGCAAGAGGACAGGGCCCGGGGAGCTGTTTTTT. This gives the protein CASKRTGPGELFF. The chain links TRBV2 to TRBJ2-2; 8 bases match TRBD1. Germline V CDR1 and CDR2: SNHLY, FYNNEI. V shed 7 bases and J 6 bases; nucleotides not matched to a gene: 4. The CDR3 totals 13 residues.

The V gene is TRBV6-5, the J gene TRBJ1-1; possibly TRBD1 for D (5 bases). The germline V gene encodes CDR1 MNHEY and CDR2 SVGAGI. The CDR3 spans 13 residues. V lost 2 bases and J 3 bases, leaving 7 bases between the germline ends. In DNA, the CDR3 is TGTGCCAGCAGTTACGGGGGGGACACTGAAGCTTTCTTT. It is translated as CASSYGGDTEAFF.

The chain links TRBV4-2 to TRBJ2-2, with TRBD2 as a possible D gene (5 bases). CDR1 and CDR2 from the germline V gene are LGHNA and YNFKEQ. This CDR3 contains 13 residues. Trimming removed 2 bases from V and 6 bases from J, with 7 bases in between. The CDR3 DNA is TGTGCCAGCAGCCAAAGTAGCGCCGGGGAGCTGTTTTTT. It specifies CASSQSSAGELFF.